These T cell receptor beta chains were read from a single sample in a study of CD8+CD57+ T cells in acquired aplastic anemia. TCRdb itself ran the reads through MiXCR, one entry per CDR3 protein. The sample comprises about 170,000 distinct CDR3 sequences, 47% of which are singletons, and over 0.95% rests with the top ten. Sequencing used sorted CD4+, CD8+, or CD8+CD57+ T cells (not recorded which) from PBMCs. All receptors derive from a human donor with aplastic anemia. Each CDR3 is given with its conserved first and last residue. Each record gives: D gene, J gene, V gene, clone size, CDR3 DNA, CDR3 protein. A D gene is named only where the DNA matches it firmly. Clone size is not always given. Where it is, it says once, few, many or a class for expanded clones.

D: -
J: TRBJ1-1
V: TRBV18
size: few
DNA: TGTGCCAGCTCACGGAACCTGGGGGACACTGAAGCTTTCTTT
CDR3: CASSRNLGDTEAFF

D: -
J: TRBJ2-5
V: TRBV9
size: few
DNA: TGTGCCAGCGGCCAGGAGACCCAGTACTTC
CDR3: CASGQETQYF

D: -
J: TRBJ2-5
V: TRBV20-1
size: -
DNA: TGCAGTGCCTCGACCCTAGTGACCCAGCACTTC
CDR3: CSASTLVTQHF

D: TRBD2
J: TRBJ2-3
V: TRBV2
size: -
DNA: TGTGCCAGCAGTGGGCTAGCGGTGACAGATACGCAGTATTTT
CDR3: CASSGLAVTDTQYF

D: TRBD2
J: TRBJ2-1
V: TRBV7-7
size: -
DNA: TGTGCTAGCAGCTTAGGCGGGGGGGGTTACAATGAGCAGTTCTTC
CDR3: CASSLGGGGYNEQFF

D: TRBD2
J: TRBJ2-1
V: TRBV25-1
size: -
DNA: TGTGCCAGCGGCCGTAGCGGGAGGTTTCCCTACAATGAGCAGTTCTTC
CDR3: CASGRSGRFPYNEQFF

D: TRBD2
J: TRBJ2-7
V: TRBV7-8
size: -
DNA: TGTGCCAGCAGCTTCGGGGGGGACTCCTACGAGCAGTACTTC
CDR3: CASSFGGDSYEQYF

D: -
J: TRBJ1-1
V: TRBV7-2
size: many
DNA: TGTGCCAGCAGCTTAGTGGGGGCAGTCACTGAAGCTTTCTTT
CDR3: CASSLVGAVTEAFF

D: TRBD1
J: TRBJ1-2
V: TRBV3-1
size: many
DNA: TGTGCCAGCAGCCACGGACAGGGGAACTATGGCTACACCTTC
CDR3: CASSHGQGNYGYTF

D: TRBD2
J: TRBJ2-5
V: TRBV12-3/TRBV12-4
size: once
DNA: TGTGCCAGCAGGACAAACCCGTCCGGGACTAGCGGGGGAGAAGGCTGGACCCAGTACTTC
CDR3: CASRTNPSGTSGGEGWTQYF

D: -
J: TRBJ1-2
V: TRBV19
size: -
DNA: TGTGCCAGTAGTACTTCGGCCAGTGAGGACTATGGCTACACCTTC
CDR3: CASSTSASEDYGYTF

D: -
J: TRBJ1-6
V: TRBV7-9
size: -
DNA: TGTGCCAGCAGCTTGAGCACAGGGTCCAATTCACCCCTCTACTTT
CDR3: CASSLSTGSNSPLYF

D: -
J: TRBJ2-1
V: TRBV11-2
size: many
DNA: TGTGCCAGCAGCTCCTTCCCCGGGAGCTCCTACAATGAGCAGTTCTTC
CDR3: CASSSFPGSSYNEQFF

D: -
J: TRBJ1-2
V: TRBV7-2
size: many
DNA: TGTGCCAGCAGCTTGGCGGGAGCACGCTATGGCTACACCTTC
CDR3: CASSLAGARYGYTF

D: TRBD2
J: TRBJ2-3
V: TRBV10-3
size: -
DNA: TGTGCCAGCAGCCCACTAGCGGGGGACACAGATACGCAGTATTTT
CDR3: CASSPLAGDTDTQYF

D: -
J: TRBJ1-3
V: TRBV2
size: -
DNA: TGTGCCAGCAGTGAAGTCGGGGGCTCTGGAAACACCATATATTTT
CDR3: CASSEVGGSGNTIYF

D: -
J: TRBJ2-7
V: TRBV20-1
size: many
DNA: TGCAGTGCTAGAGATTCCCAGCACGTGAACGAGCAGTACTTC
CDR3: CSARDSQHVNEQYF

D: TRBD1
J: TRBJ1-6
V: TRBV7-2
size: many
DNA: TGTGCCAGCAGCCCCTTGACAGGGAGGGATTCACCCCTCCACTTT
CDR3: CASSPLTGRDSPLHF

D: -
J: TRBJ2-1
V: TRBV10-3
size: -
DNA: TGTGCCATCAGTAAGCCACAGGGTGAGAATGAGCAGTTCTTC
CDR3: CAISKPQGENEQFF

D: TRBD2
J: TRBJ2-1
V: TRBV15
size: many
DNA: TGTGCCACCAGCGAACGAGTACTAGCGGGAGGCTACAATGAGCAGTTCTTC
CDR3: CATSERVLAGGYNEQFF

D: -
J: TRBJ2-2
V: TRBV2
size: -
DNA: TGTGCCAGCAGTGAAGGGGCGAAGCTGTTTTTT
CDR3: CASSEGAKLFF

D: -
J: TRBJ1-2
V: TRBV20-1
size: many
DNA: TGCAGTGCCTCGGGGTTCGATTATGGCTACACCTTC
CDR3: CSASGFDYGYTF

D: -
J: TRBJ2-3
V: TRBV14
size: -
DNA: TGTGCCAGCAGCCAAGCGGCCTACCTCACAGATACGCAGTATTTT
CDR3: CASSQAAYLTDTQYF

D: -
J: TRBJ2-7
V: TRBV10-3
size: few
DNA: TGTGCCATCAGTGAGGGGGGACTCGAGCAGTACTTC
CDR3: CAISEGGLEQYF

D: -
J: TRBJ1-6
V: TRBV20-1
size: once
DNA: TGCAGTGCCCCGGGGACGAATTCACCCCTCCACTTT
CDR3: CSAPGTNSPLHF

D: TRBD2
J: TRBJ2-1
V: TRBV19
size: -
DNA: TGTGCCAGTAGTCTCGGACTAGCTATCGAGCAGTTCTTC
CDR3: CASSLGLAIEQFF

D: -
J: TRBJ1-5
V: TRBV6-1
size: -
DNA: TGTGCCAGCGGACGTAATCAGCCCCAGCATTTT
CDR3: CASGRNQPQHF

D: -
J: TRBJ1-6
V: TRBV7-6
size: -
DNA: TGTGCCAGCAGCTTAACTGAGGATATCTATAATTCACCCCTCCACTTT
CDR3: CASSLTEDIYNSPLHF

D: TRBD1
J: TRBJ1-1
V: TRBV24-1
size: -
DNA: TGTGCCAGCCGTAGCGGGACAGGGTACACTGAAGCTTTCTTT
CDR3: CASRSGTGYTEAFF

D: -
J: TRBJ1-1
V: TRBV20-1
size: many
DNA: TGCAGCCCCCAGGCAGGGGTGAACACTGAAGCTTTCTTT
CDR3: CSPQAGVNTEAFF

D: -
J: TRBJ2-1
V: TRBV5-1
size: -
DNA: TGCGCCAGCAGCCGACGTGGTGAGCAGTTCTTC
CDR3: CASSRRGEQFF